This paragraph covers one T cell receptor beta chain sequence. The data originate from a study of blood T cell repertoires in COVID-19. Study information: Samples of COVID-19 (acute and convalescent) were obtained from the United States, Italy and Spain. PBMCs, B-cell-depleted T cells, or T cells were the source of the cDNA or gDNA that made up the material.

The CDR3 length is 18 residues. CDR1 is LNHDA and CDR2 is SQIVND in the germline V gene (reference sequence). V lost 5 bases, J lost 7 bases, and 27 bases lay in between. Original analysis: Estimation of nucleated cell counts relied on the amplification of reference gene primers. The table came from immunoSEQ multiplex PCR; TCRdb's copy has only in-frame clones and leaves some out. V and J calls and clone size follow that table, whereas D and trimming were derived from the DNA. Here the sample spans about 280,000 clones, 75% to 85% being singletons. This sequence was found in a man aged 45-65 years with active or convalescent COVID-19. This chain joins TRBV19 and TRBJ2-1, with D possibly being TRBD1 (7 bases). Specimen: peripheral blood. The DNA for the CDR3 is TGTGCCAGTAGTGTTCGGGGGTCCAACCCTCCCAGGGGGAATGAGCAGTTCTTC. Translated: CASSVRGSNPPRGNEQFF.